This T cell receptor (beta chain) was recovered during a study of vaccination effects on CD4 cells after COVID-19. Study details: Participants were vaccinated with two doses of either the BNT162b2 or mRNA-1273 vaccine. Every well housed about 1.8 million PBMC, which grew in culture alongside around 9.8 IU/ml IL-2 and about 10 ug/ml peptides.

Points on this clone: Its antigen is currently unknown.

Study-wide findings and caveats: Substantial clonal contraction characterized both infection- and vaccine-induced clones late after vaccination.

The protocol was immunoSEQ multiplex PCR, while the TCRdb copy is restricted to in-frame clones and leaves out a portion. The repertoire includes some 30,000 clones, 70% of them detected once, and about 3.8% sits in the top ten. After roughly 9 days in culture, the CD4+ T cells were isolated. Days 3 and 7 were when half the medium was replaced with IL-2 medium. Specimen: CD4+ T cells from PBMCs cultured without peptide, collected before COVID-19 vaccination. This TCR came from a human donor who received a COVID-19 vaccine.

Written as DNA, the CDR3 is TGTGCCAGCAGCTTAGACGGACGGCGTAATGAAAAACTGTTTTTT. As protein: CASSLDGRRNEKLFF. The rearrangement uses TRBV7-9 and TRBJ1-4; D remains unclear. Germline CDR1 SEHNR, CDR2 FQNEAQ (reference sequence). The CDR3 consists of 15 residues. Trimming left V 1 base short and J 4 bases short, with 10 bases between. Full variable domain (remainder filled in from reference TRBV7-9 and TRBJ1-4): DTGVSQNPRHKITKRGQNVTFRCDPISEHNRLYWYRQTLGQGPEFLTYFQNEAQLEKSRLLSDRFSAERPKGSFSTLEIQRTEQGDSAMYLCASSLDGRRNEKLFFGSGTQLSVL.